This T cell receptor (beta chain) was captured in a study of T cells in localized non-small cell lung cancer. Germline-derived CDR1 and CDR2 are MRHNA and SNTAGT. The CDR3 sequence is 14 residues long. With 7 bases removed from V and 8 bases from J, the gap between germline ends came to 17 bases. This clone was observed a handful of times. No antigen is known for it. Notes on the study in general: For the top 100 tumor clones, a median roughly 56 also appeared in adjacent lung.

Measured with immunoSEQ multiplex PCR; TCRdb has only the in-frame clones, and not every one. Among about 5,400 clones listed, about 85% were seen once. The chain employs TRBV6-4 and TRBJ1-4; possibly TRBD1 for D (5 bases). Sequencing used PBMCs, obtained before any cancer treatment. The receptor's source is a woman aged 35 to 70 with stage II lung adenocarcinoma. CDR3 nucleotide sequence: TGTGCCAGCAACAAGGGGAGGGAGGAGGAAAAACTGTTTTTT. It codes for CASNKGREEEKLFF.